The 19 T cell receptor beta chains in this list originate from one sample, sequenced in a study of blood T cell repertoires in COVID-19. The method was immunoSEQ multiplex PCR; TCRdb's version includes in-frame clones alone and lacks a portion of them. The sample yields 150,000 to 190,000 clones, 85% seen once. The material sequenced was peripheral blood. These receptors were taken from a woman aged 60-75 years with COVID-19, enrolled during active disease.

The chain links TRBV18 to TRBJ2-7; 10 nucleotides align to TRBD1. The CDR3 contains 14 residues. The V and J ends lost 3 bases and 4 bases, in that order; junction bases with no gene match: 3. Germline loops: CDR1 KGHSH, CDR2 LQKENI. The CDR3 region is CASSPPGQGYEQYF. Written as DNA, the CDR3 is TGTGCCAGCTCACCGCCGGGACAGGGGTACGAGCAGTACTTC.

The chain combines TRBV7-3 with TRBJ1-6, with a possible D match to TRBD1 (5 bases). From germline, CDR1 is SGHTA and CDR2 FQGTGA. There are 14 residues in the CDR3. V gave up 2 bases and J gave up 10 bases, with 12 bases separating them. As DNA, the CDR3 is TGTGCCAGCAGCTTAGGGGACTCACGGTCACCCCTCCACTTT. This translates into CASSLGDSRSPLHF.

The gene calls are TRBV7-8 and TRBJ2-2; 7 bases map to TRBD1. CDR1 is SGHVS and CDR2 is FQNEAQ in the germline V gene. The CDR3 consists of 16 residues. V trimming: 5 bases; J trimming: 2 bases; junction bases outside the gene matches: 8. CDR3 amino acids: CASSPHDRVNTGELFF. The CDR3 bases are TGTGCCAGCAGCCCCCACGACAGGGTTAACACCGGGGAGCTGTTTTTT.

This clone was counted between two and nine times. The J gene is TRBJ1-1, the V gene TRBV3-1 (or the pseudogene TRBV3-2); no clear D gene. Per germline, CDR1 LGHDT and CDR2 YNNKEL (reference sequence). Trimming shortened V by 2 bases and J by 2 bases, and 9 bases separated the two germline ends. The CDR3 extends over 14 amino acids. The CDR3 loop is CASSQSHGNTEAFF. The CDR3 nucleotides are TGTGCCAGCAGCCAATCCCACGGTAACACTGAAGCTTTCTTT.

The rearrangement links TRBV15 to TRBJ1-6, with a weak D call TRBD1 (6 bases). Germline V gene sequence: CDR1 LNHNV, CDR2 YYDKDF (reference sequence). The CDR3 totals 15 residues. V was trimmed by 3 bases and J by 11 bases, leaving 17 bases between them. CDR3 loop: CATSSGSRGSAPLHF. The CDR3 nucleotides read TGTGCCACCAGCAGTGGGAGCAGGGGCAGCGCACCCCTCCACTTT.

The genes are TRBV6-5 and TRBJ1-5; 8 bases match TRBD1. The CDR3 runs to 12 residues. Trimming removed 11 bases from V and 7 bases from J; junction bases left unmatched: 7. The germline CDR1 and CDR2 sequences are MNHEY and SVGAGI. The chain's CDR3 is CAARSGGQPQHF. The CDR3 DNA is TGTGCCGCGAGATCAGGGGGCCAGCCCCAGCATTTT.

The rearrangement uses TRBV5-1 and TRBJ1-1; maybe TRBD1 (6 bases). The CDR3 extends over 14 amino acids. V was pared by 2 bases and J by 1 base, with 9 bases between. The germline V gene has CDR1 SGHRS and CDR2 YFSETQ. The DNA for the CDR3 is TGCGCCAGCAGCTTCGACAGGCCGAACACTGAAGCTTTCTTT. Its protein product is CASSFDRPNTEAFF.

This sequence joins TRBV19 and TRBJ1-4; TRBD1 is a possible D gene (6 bases). From germline, CDR1 is LNHDA and CDR2 SQIVND (reference sequence). The CDR3 totals 16 residues. The V end was cut by 1 base, the J end by 2 bases, with 11 bases between. The CDR3 DNA reads TGTGCCAGTAGTATAGGCGTCAGGGGCACTAATGAAAAACTGTTTTTT. This translates into CASSIGVRGTNEKLFF. Full variable domain (outside the CDR3, taken from reference TRBV19 and TRBJ1-4): DGGITQSPKYLFRKEGQNVTLSCEQNLNHDAMYWYRQDPGQGLRLIYYSQIVNDFQKGDIAEGYSVSREKKESFPLTVTSAQKNPTAFYLCASSIGVRGTNEKLFFGSGTQLSVL.

This chain links TRBV9 with TRBJ2-5, with a tentative D call TRBD2 (6 bases). This CDR3 has 15 amino acids. Germline V gene data show CDR1 as SGDLS and CDR2 as YYNGEE. Trimming left V 0 bases short and J 1 base short, with 10 bases between. The CDR3 nucleotides are TGTGCCAGCAGCGTAGAGGAGGGACCCCAAGAGACCCAGTACTTC. It codes for CASSVEEGPQETQYF. The whole variable domain, remainder taken from reference TRBV9 and TRBJ2-5, is DSGVTQTPKHLITATGQRVTLRCSPRSGDLSVYWYQQSLDQGLQFLIQYYNGEERAKGNILERFSAQQFPDLHSELNLSSLELGDSALYFCASSVEEGPQETQYFGPGTRLLVL.

The rearrangement uses TRBV10-3 and TRBJ2-1; 13 positions agree with TRBD2. The V segment lost 3 bases and the J segment 2 bases; nucleotides outside the gene matches: 4. This CDR3 has 17 amino acids. CDR1 is ENHRY, CDR2 SYGVKD, per germline. The CDR3 protein is CAISDPTSGRTYNEQFF. The CDR3 nucleotides read TGTGCCATCAGTGACCCGACTAGCGGGAGGACCTACAATGAGCAGTTCTTC.

The chain uses TRBV9 and TRBJ2-2; 11 bases map to TRBD2. The V and J ends lost 0 bases and 2 bases, in that order; junction bases with no gene match: 3. This CDR3 region has 17 residues. In germline, CDR1 is SGDLS, CDR2 YYNGEE. The CDR3 spells CASSVGTSGLNTGELFF. The CDR3 region has the DNA TGTGCCAGCAGCGTAGGGACTAGCGGGCTTAACACCGGGGAGCTGTTTTTT.

This clone was seen only once. The V call is TRBV14, the J call TRBJ1-6; D perhaps matches TRBD1 (6 bases). Germline loops: CDR1 SGHDN, CDR2 FVKESK. CDR3 length: 15 amino acids. Trimming stripped 2 bases from V and 7 bases from J, with 12 bases between. For the CDR3, the DNA is TGTGCCAGCAGCCAATTGACAGGACAAAATTCACCCCTCCACTTT. Protein sequence: CASSQLTGQNSPLHF.

The chain has TRBV19 and TRBJ2-3; D is perhaps TRBD2 (5 bases). Germline V gives CDR1 LNHDA, CDR2 SQIVND (reference sequence). The CDR3 contains 16 residues. Trimming removed 5 bases from V and 3 bases from J, with 18 bases in between. The CDR3 loop reads CASSFRDALGTDTQYF. The DNA of the CDR3 is TGTGCCAGTAGTTTCCGGGATGCCTTGGGGACAGATACGCAGTATTTT.

V usage is TRBV28 and J usage is TRBJ1-5, with 7 bases lining up with TRBD1. Germline V gene sequence: CDR1 MDHEN, CDR2 SYDVKM. The V segment lost 4 bases and the J segment 6 bases; nucleotides outside the gene matches: 6. The CDR3 has 14 amino acids. Here the CDR3 reads CASSYQAGGQPQHF. Here the CDR3 DNA reads TGTGCCAGCAGTTATCAGGCAGGGGGTCAGCCCCAGCATTTT.

The chain's CDR3 is CASKGSGGPKETQYF. DNA for the CDR3: TGTGCCAGTAAGGGTAGCGGGGGACCCAAAGAGACCCAGTACTTC. The J gene is TRBJ2-5, the V gene TRBV19; TRBD2 aligns across 9 bases. Germline trimming cut 7 bases from V and 3 bases from J; bases unmatched to any gene: 9. Germline CDR1 and CDR2: LNHDA and SQIVND (reference sequence). This CDR3 contains 15 residues.

The chain links TRBV6-5 to TRBJ2-2; D is perhaps TRBD2 (6 bases). The CDR3 consists of 15 residues. CDR1 is MNHEY and CDR2 is SVGAGI in the germline V gene. V lost 7 bases, J lost 3 bases, and 15 bases lay in between. This chain's CDR3 is CASTSAGRYTGELFF. CDR3 DNA sequence: TGTGCCAGCACCTCTGCGGGGAGGTACACCGGGGAGCTGTTTTTT.

This chain joins TRBV7-8 and TRBJ1-1; D call uncertain. With 1 base removed from V and 5 bases from J, the gap between germline ends came to 20 bases. This CDR3 has 17 amino acids. CDR1 and CDR2 (germline): SGHVS, FQNEAQ. CDR3 sequence: CASSLDGSARGRTEAFF. As DNA, the CDR3 is TGTGCCAGCAGCTTAGATGGATCCGCGAGAGGGAGGACTGAAGCTTTCTTT.

Here the CDR3 reads CASSPDLGLAGNEQFF. CDR3 DNA sequence: TGTGCCAGCTCCCCGGACTTGGGACTAGCGGGGAATGAGCAGTTCTTC. The genes are TRBV18 and TRBJ2-1; 13 bases are a match to TRBD2. This CDR3 has 16 residues. Germline lookup yields CDR1 KGHSH and CDR2 LQKENI. V was clipped by 6 bases and J by 7 bases; unmatched bases: 9. Looking up the rest from reference TRBV18 and TRBJ2-1 gives the full variable domain: NAGVMQNPRHLVRRRGQEARLRCSPMKGHSHVYWYRQLPEEGLKFMVYLQKENIIDESGMPKERFSAEFPKEGPSILRIQQVVRGDSAAYFCASSPDLGLAGNEQFFGPGTRLTVL.

This clone was observed a few times. A read error may account for a junction end that differs from germline. The genes are TRBV30 and TRBJ1-2, with 8 positions matching TRBD1. CDR1 is GTSNPN and CDR2 is SVGIG in the germline V gene (reference sequence). CDR3 length: 13 residues. The CDR3 is CAWSVLRDRGPAF. In DNA form, the CDR3 reads TGTGCCTGGAGTGTTTTACGAGACAGGGGTCCAGCCTTC.